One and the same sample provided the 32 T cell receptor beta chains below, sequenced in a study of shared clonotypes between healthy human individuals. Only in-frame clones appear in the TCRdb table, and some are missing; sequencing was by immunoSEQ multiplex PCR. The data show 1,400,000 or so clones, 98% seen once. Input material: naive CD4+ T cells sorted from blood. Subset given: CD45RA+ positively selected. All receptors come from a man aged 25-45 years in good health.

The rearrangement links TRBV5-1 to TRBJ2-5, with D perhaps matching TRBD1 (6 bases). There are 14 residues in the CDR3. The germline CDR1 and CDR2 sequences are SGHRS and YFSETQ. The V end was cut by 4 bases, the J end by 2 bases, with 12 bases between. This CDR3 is CASSRYDRQETQYF. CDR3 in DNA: TGCGCCAGCAGCCGATACGACAGGCAAGAGACCCAGTACTTC. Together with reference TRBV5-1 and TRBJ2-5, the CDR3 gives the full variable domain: KAGVTQTPRYLIKTRGQQVTLSCSPISGHRSVSWYQQTPGQGLQFLFEYFSETQRNKGNFPGRFSGRQFSNSRSEMNVSTLELGDSALYLCASSRYDRQETQYFGPGTRLLVL.

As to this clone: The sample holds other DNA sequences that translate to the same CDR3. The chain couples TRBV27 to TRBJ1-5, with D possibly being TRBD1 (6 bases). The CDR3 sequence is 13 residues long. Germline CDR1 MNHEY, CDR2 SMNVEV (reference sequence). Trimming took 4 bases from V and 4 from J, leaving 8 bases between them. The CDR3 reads CASSWTENQPQHF. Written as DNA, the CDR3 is TGTGCCAGCAGTTGGACAGAAAATCAGCCCCAGCATTTT.

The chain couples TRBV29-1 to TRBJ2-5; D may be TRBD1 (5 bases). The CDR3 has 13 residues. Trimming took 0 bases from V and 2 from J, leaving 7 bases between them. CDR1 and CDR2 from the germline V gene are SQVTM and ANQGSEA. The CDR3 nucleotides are TGCAGCGTTGAAGACAGGGCTCAAGAGACCCAGTACTTC. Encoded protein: CSVEDRAQETQYF.

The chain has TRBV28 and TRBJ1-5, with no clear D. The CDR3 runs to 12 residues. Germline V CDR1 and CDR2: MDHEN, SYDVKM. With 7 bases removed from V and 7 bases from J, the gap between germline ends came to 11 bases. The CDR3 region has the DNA TGTGCCAGCAATGAGGGAGGCCAGCCCCAGCATTTT. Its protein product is CASNEGGQPQHF.

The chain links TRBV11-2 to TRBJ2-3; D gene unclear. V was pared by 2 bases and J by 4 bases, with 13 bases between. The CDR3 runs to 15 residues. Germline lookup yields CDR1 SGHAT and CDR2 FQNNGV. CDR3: CASSLSSIGADTQYF. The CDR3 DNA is TGTGCCAGCAGCTTATCCTCCATTGGGGCAGATACGCAGTATTTT.

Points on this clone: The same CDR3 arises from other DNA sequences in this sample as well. The CDR3, as DNA: TGTGCCAGCAGCGTAGTGGGCTCTAGCACAGATACGCAGTATTTT. Its protein is CASSVVGSSTDTQYF. The genes are TRBV9 and TRBJ2-3; no clear D gene. The V and J ends lost 0 bases and 0 bases respectively, with 8 bases between them. The CDR3 runs to 15 residues. CDR1 and CDR2 from the germline V gene are SGDLS and YYNGEE. Full variable domain (remainder filled in from reference TRBV9 and TRBJ2-3): DSGVTQTPKHLITATGQRVTLRCSPRSGDLSVYWYQQSLDQGLQFLIQYYNGEERAKGNILERFSAQQFPDLHSELNLSSLELGDSALYFCASSVVGSSTDTQYFGPGTRLTVL.

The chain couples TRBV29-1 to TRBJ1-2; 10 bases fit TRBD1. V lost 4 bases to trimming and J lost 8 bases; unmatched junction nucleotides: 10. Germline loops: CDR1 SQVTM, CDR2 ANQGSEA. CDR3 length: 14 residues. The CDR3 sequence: CSVGLSGTGAGYTF. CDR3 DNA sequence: TGCAGCGTTGGCCTTTCCGGGACAGGGGCCGGCTACACCTTC.

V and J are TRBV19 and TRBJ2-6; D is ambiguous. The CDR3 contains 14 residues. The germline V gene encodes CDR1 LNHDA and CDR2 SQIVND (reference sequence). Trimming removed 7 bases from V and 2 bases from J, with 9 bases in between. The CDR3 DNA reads TGTGCCAGTAAGTCGGGCCCTGGGGCCAACGTCCTGACTTTC. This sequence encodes CASKSGPGANVLTF.

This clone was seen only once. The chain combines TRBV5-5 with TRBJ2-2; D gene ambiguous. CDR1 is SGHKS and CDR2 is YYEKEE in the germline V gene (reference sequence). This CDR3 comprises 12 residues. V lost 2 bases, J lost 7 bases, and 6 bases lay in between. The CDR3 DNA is TGTGCCAGCAGCTTAAGGCTCGGGGAGCTGTTTTTT. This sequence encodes CASSLRLGELFF.

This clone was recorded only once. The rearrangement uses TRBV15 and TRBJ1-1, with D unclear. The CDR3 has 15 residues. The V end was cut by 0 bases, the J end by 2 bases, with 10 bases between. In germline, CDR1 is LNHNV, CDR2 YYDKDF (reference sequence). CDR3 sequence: CATSRDGLRNTEAFF. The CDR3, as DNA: TGTGCCACCAGCAGAGATGGGCTACGTAACACTGAAGCTTTCTTT.

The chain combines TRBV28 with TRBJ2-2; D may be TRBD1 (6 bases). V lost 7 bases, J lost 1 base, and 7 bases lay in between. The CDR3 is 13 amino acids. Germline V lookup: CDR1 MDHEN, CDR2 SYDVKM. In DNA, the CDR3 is TGTGCCAGCAAGACAGGGAACACCGGGGAGCTGTTTTTT. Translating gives CASKTGNTGELFF.

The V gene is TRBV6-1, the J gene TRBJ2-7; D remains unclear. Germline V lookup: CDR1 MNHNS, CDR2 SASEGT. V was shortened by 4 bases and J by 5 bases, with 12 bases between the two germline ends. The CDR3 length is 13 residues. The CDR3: CASSVPLVDEQYF. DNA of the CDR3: TGTGCCAGCAGTGTCCCCCTTGTGGACGAGCAGTACTTC.

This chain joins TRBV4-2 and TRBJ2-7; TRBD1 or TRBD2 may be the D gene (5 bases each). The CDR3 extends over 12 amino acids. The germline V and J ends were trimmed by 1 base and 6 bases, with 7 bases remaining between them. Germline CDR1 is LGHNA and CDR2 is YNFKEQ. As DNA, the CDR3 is TGTGCCAGCAGCCAAGTTGGGGGCGAGCAGTACTTC. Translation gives CASSQVGGEQYF.

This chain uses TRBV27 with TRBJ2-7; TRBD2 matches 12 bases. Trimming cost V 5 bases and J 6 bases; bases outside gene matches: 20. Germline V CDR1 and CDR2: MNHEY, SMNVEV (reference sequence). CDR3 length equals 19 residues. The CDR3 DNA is TGTGCCAGCAGTCCTCCGGGACTAGCGGGCTTACGGCGACCCGGCGAGCAGTACTTC. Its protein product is CASSPPGLAGLRRPGEQYF.

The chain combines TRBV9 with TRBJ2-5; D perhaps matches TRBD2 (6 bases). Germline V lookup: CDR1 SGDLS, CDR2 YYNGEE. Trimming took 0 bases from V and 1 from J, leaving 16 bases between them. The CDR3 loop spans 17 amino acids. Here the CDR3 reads CASSVAQEGGSQETQYF. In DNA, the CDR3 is TGTGCCAGCAGCGTAGCCCAGGAGGGAGGCAGCCAAGAGACCCAGTACTTC.

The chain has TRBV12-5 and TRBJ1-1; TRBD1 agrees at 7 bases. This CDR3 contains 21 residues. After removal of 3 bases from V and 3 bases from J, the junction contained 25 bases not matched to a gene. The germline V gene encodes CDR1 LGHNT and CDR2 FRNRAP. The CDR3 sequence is CASGFTPGGVSLGQGDTEAFF. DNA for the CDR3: TGTGCTAGTGGTTTCACTCCCGGTGGTGTATCGTTAGGGCAGGGGGACACTGAAGCTTTCTTT. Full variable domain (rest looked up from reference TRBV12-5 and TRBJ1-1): DARVTQTPRHKVTEMGQEVTMRCQPILGHNTVFWYRQTMMQGLELLAYFRNRAPLDDSGMPKDRFSAEMPDATLATLKIQPSEPRDSAVYFCASGFTPGGVSLGQGDTEAFFGQGTRLTVV.

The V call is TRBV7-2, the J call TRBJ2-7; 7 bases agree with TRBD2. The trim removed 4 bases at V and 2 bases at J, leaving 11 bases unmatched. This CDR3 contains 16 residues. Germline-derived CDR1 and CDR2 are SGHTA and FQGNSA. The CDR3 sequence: CASSSRPLAQTYEQYF. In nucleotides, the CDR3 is TGTGCCAGCAGCTCACGCCCACTAGCGCAGACCTACGAGCAGTACTTC.

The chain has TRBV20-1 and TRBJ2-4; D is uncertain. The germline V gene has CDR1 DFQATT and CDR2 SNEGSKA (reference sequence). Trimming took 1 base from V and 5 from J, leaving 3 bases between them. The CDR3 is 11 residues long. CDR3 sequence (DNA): TGCAGTGCTAGAGTGGAAAACATTCAGTACTTC. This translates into CSARVENIQYF.

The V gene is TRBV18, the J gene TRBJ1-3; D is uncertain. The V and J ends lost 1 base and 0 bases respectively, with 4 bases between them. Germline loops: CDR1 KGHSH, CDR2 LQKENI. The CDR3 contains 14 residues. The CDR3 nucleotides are TGTGCCAGCTCACCACTAGTCTCTGGAAACACCATATATTTT. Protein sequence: CASSPLVSGNTIYF.

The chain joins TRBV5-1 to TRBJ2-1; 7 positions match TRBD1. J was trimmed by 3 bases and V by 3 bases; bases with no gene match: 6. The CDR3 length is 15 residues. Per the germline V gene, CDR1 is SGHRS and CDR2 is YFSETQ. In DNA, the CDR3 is TGCGCCAGCAGCTCAGGACAGGTCGGCTACAATGAGCAGTTCTTC. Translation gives CASSSGQVGYNEQFF. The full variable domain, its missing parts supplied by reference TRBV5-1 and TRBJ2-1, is KAGVTQTPRYLIKTRGQQVTLSCSPISGHRSVSWYQQTPGQGLQFLFEYFSETQRNKGNFPGRFSGRQFSNSRSEMNVSTLELGDSALYLCASSSGQVGYNEQFFGPGTRLTVL.

The CDR3 loop reads CAAGLAGGSTDTQYF. The CDR3 DNA sequence: TGTGCCGCCGGACTAGCGGGAGGTAGCACAGATACGCAGTATTTT. The chain links TRBV10-3 to TRBJ2-3; 14 positions agree with TRBD2. The V gene's germline CDR1 is ENHRY and CDR2 SYGVKD. The CDR3 is 15 amino acids. J was trimmed by 0 bases and V by 11 bases; bases with no gene match: 4.

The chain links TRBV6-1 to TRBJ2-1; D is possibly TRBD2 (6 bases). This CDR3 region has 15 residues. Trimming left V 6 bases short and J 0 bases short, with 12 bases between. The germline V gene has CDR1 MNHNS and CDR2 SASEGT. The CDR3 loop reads CASRRDSVSYNEQFF. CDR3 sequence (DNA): TGTGCCAGCAGGAGGGACTCCGTCTCCTACAATGAGCAGTTCTTC.

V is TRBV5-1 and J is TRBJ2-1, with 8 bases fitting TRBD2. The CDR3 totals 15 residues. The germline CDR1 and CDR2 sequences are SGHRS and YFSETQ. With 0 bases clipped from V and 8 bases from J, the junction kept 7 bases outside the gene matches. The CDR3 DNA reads TGCGCCAGCAGCTTGGCAGCGGGAGTGAGGGATGAGCAGTTCTTC. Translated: CASSLAAGVRDEQFF. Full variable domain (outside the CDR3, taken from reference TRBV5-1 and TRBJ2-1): KAGVTQTPRYLIKTRGQQVTLSCSPISGHRSVSWYQQTPGQGLQFLFEYFSETQRNKGNFPGRFSGRQFSNSRSEMNVSTLELGDSALYLCASSLAAGVRDEQFFGPGTRLTVL.

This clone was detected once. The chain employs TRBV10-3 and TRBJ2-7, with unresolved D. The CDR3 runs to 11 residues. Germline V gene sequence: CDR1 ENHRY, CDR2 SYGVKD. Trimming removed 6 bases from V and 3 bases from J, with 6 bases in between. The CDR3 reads CAIRQSYEQYF. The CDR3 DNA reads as TGTGCCATCAGACAGAGCTACGAGCAGTACTTC.

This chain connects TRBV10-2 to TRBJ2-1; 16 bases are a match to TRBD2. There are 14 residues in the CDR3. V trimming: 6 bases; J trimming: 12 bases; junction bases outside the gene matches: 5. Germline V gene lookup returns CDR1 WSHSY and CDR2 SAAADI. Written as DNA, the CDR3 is TGCGCCAGCAGGGGACTAGCGGGAGGGGTGGGGCAGTTCTTC. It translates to CASRGLAGGVGQFF.

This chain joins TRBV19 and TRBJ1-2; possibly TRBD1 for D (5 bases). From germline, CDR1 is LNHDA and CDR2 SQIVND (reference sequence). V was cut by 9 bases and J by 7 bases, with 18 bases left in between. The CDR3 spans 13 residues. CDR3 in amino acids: CASKSTALGGYTF. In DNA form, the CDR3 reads TGTGCCAGCAAATCGACAGCGCTCGGTGGCTACACCTTC.

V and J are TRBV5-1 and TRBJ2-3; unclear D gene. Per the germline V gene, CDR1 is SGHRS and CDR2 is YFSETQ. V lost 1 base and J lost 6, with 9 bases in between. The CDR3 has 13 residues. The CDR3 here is CASSLSPRDTQYF. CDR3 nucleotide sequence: TGCGCCAGCAGCTTGAGTCCCCGGGATACGCAGTATTTT.

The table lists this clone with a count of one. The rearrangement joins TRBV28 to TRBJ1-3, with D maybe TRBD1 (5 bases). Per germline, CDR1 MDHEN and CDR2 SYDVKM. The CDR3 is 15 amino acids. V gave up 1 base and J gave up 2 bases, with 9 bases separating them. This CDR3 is CASSLSGGPGNTIYF. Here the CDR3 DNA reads TGTGCCAGCAGTTTATCTGGGGGACCTGGAAACACCATATATTTT.

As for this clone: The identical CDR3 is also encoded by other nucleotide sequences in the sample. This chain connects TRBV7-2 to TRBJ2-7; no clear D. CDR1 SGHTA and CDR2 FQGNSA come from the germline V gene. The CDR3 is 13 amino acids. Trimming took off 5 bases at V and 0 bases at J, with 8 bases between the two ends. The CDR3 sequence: CASSLRPSYEQYF. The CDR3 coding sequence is TGTGCCAGCAGCCTTAGGCCCTCCTACGAGCAGTACTTC.

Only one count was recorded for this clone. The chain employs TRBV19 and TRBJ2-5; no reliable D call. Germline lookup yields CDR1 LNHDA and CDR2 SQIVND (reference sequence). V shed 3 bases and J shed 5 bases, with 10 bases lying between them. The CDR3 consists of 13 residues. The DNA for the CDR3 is TGTGCCAGTAGTATTGTTACCTGGGAGACCCAGTACTTC. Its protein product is CASSIVTWETQYF.

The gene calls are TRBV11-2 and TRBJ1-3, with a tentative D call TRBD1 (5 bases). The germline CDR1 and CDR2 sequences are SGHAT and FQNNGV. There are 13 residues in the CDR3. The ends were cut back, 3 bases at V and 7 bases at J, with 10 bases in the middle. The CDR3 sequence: CASSFAGDNTIYF. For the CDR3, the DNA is TGTGCCAGCAGCTTTGCCGGGGACAACACCATATATTTT.

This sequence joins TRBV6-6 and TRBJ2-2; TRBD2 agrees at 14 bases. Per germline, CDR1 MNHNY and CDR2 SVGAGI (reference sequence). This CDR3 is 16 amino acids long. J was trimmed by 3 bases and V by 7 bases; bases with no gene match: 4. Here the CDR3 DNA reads TGTGCCAGCACGGGACTAGCGGGAGTTCACACCGGGGAGCTGTTTTTT. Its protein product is CASTGLAGVHTGELFF.